Included here is one T cell receptor (beta chain) sequence, with context. The target antigen is unknown. In the library, individual cDNA molecules carried attached unique molecular identifiers. One entry per CDR3 protein, called by TCRdb with MiXCR from the 5' RACE reads. The sample shows roughly 63,000 distinct CDR3 sequences, more than 10% of them seen only once. V gave up 1 base and J gave up 3 bases, with 16 bases separating them. This CDR3 has 15 amino acids. Per germline, CDR1 GTSNPN and CDR2 SVGIG (reference sequence). These data are taken from a study of early T cells in non-severe SARS-CoV-2 infection. Across the study: Sequencing input comprised bulk RNA from unsorted whole blood; chain pairing was not available. Whole-study results and caveats: The study's VDJdb matching favored anti-spike CD8 responses and missed private and CD4 specificities.

The TCR was taken from an adult who was a healthcare worker with PCR-confirmed SARS-CoV-2 infection or an uninfected control (not recorded which). The donor label of this sample is uncertain. The chain uses TRBV30 and TRBJ2-7; tentatively, D is TRBD1 or TRBD2 (5 bases each). Specimen: whole blood, collected at baseline. This CDR3 reads CAWSAPGRTIYEQYV. CDR3 sequence (DNA): TGTGCCTGGAGTGCCCCGGGACGGACAATCTACGAGCAGTACGTC.